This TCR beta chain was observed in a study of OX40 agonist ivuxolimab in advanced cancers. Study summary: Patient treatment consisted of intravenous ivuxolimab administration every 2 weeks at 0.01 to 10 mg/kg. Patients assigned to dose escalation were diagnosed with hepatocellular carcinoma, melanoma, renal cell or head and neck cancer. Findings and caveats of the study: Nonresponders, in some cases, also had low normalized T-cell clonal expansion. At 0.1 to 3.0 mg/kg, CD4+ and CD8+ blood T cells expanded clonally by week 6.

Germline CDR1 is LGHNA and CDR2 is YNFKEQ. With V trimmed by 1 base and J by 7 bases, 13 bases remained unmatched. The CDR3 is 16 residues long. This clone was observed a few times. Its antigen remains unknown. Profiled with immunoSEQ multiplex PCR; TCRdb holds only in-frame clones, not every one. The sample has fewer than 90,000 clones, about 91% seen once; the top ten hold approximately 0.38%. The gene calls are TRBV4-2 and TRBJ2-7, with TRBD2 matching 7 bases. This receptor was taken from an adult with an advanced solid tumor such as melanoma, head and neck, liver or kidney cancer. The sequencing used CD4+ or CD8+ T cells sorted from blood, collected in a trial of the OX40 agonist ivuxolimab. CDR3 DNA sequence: TGTGCCAGCAGCCAAGTCGTACTAGCGACCCCTAAAGAGCAGTACTTC. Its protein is CASSQVVLATPKEQYF.